These T cell receptor beta chains were read from a single sample in a study of blood T cell repertoires in COVID-19. TCRdb's table, derived via immunoSEQ multiplex PCR, lists solely in-frame clones and lacks some. The repertoire consists of some 200,000 clones, with around four fifths occurring once and the leading ten covering 0.95%. The sequenced material came from peripheral blood. Every receptor here comes from a man in his fifties or sixties with COVID-19, enrolled during active disease. Both conserved end residues are part of each CDR3. The D gene is left open where the match is weak. For some rows the clone size is stated as once, few or many, or as a class when expanded; others skip it.

d_gene,abundance,j_gene,v_gene,CDR3aa,CDR3nt
TRBD1,-,TRBJ1-2,TRBV6-4,CASSFGTGYGYTF,TGTGCCAGCAGTTTCGGGACAGGGTATGGCTACACCTTC
-,-,TRBJ2-2,TRBV3-1/TRBV3-2,CASSPSAGELFF,TGTGCCAGCAGCCCAAGCGCCGGGGAGCTGTTTTTT
TRBD2,-,TRBJ2-3,TRBV29-1,CSAATSATDTQYF,TGCAGCGCCGCTACTAGCGCCACAGATACGCAGTATTTT
-,-,TRBJ1-5,TRBV12-5,CASGREAGNQPQHF,TGTGCTAGTGGGAGGGAGGCGGGCAATCAGCCCCAGCATTTT
-,once,TRBJ2-7,TRBV18,CASSPPTTYEQYF,TGTGCCAGCTCACCACCGACAACCTACGAGCAGTACTTC
-,-,TRBJ1-2,TRBV27,CASRGRIPANYGYTF,TGTGCCAGCAGGGGGCGGATACCTGCTAACTATGGCTACACCTTC
-,-,TRBJ2-3,TRBV9,CASSVVTADTQYF,TGTGCCAGCAGCGTAGTTACAGCAGATACGCAGTATTTT
TRBD2,-,TRBJ2-1,TRBV9,CASSVARGVYNEQFF,TGTGCCAGCAGCGTAGCGCGGGGGGTGTACAATGAGCAGTTCTTC
TRBD1,-,TRBJ1-4,TRBV2,CASSELRTGGLLATNEKLFF,TGTGCCAGCAGTGAATTAAGGACAGGGGGCCTTCTGGCAACTAATGAAAAACTGTTTTTT
TRBD2,-,TRBJ2-1,TRBV7-8,CASSLGLAGYNEQFF,TGTGCCAGCAGCTTAGGCCTAGCGGGCTACAATGAGCAGTTCTTC
-,-,TRBJ1-4,TRBV15,CATSRGGRTNEKLFF,TGTGCCACCAGCAGAGGCGGCCGGACTAATGAAAAACTGTTTTTT
-,-,TRBJ1-2,TRBV5-4,CASSPTGRGNYGYTF,TGTGCCAGCAGCCCCACTGGGAGGGGCAACTATGGCTACACCTTC
-,few,TRBJ1-6,TRBV2,CASFGTGGSPLHF,TGTGCCAGCTTCGGGACCGGGGGTTCACCCCTCCACTTT
TRBD1,-,TRBJ2-2,TRBV3-1/TRBV3-2,CASSHIGRGLSVTGELFF,TGTGCCAGCAGCCACATCGGCAGGGGGTTATCCGTCACCGGGGAGCTGTTTTTT
-,-,TRBJ1-5,TRBV2,CASSGAHSNQPQHF,TGTGCCAGCAGCGGTGCCCATAGCAATCAGCCCCAGCATTTT
-,-,TRBJ1-1,TRBV12-5,CASGLRENTEAFF,TGTGCTAGTGGGCTCAGGGAGAACACTGAAGCTTTCTTT
-,-,TRBJ2-1,TRBV7-2,CASSPQGLGSYNEQFF,TGTGCCAGCAGCCCCCAGGGGCTAGGGTCCTACAATGAGCAGTTCTTC
TRBD2,-,TRBJ2-2,TRBV28,CASSPPAAGVRTGELFF,TGTGCCAGCAGCCCGCCAGCAGCGGGAGTAAGAACCGGGGAGCTGTTTTTT
TRBD1,-,TRBJ1-2,TRBV5-1,CASSSGTGGYGYTF,TGCGCCAGCAGCTCAGGGACAGGGGGGTATGGCTACACCTTC
TRBD1,once,TRBJ1-1,TRBV6-5,CASSGGQGASAFF,TGTGCCAGCAGCGGTGGACAGGGGGCCTCAGCTTTCTTT
TRBD1,-,TRBJ1-5,TRBV19,CASSPGDRGYSNQPQHF,TGTGCCAGTAGTCCTGGGGACAGGGGGTATAGCAATCAGCCCCAGCATTTT
-,-,TRBJ1-5,TRBV9,CASSVEAAGQPQHF,TGTGCCAGCAGCGTAGAAGCGGCGGGTCAGCCCCAGCATTTT
TRBD1,many,TRBJ2-7,TRBV6-5,CASSWETGTAFMDF,TGTGCCAGCAGTTGGGAGACCGGGACAGCGTTTATGGACTTC
TRBD1,-,TRBJ1-5,TRBV18,CASSTRQGAGLEQPQHF,TGTGCCAGCTCAACCCGACAGGGGGCTGGCCTTGAGCAGCCCCAGCATTTT
TRBD1,once,TRBJ1-6,TRBV7-2,CASSLTGDYNSPLHF,TGTGCCAGCAGCTTGACAGGGGACTATAATTCACCCCTCCACTTT
-,once,TRBJ1-1,TRBV14,CASSQLQGNTEAFF,TGTGCCAGCAGCCAATTACAGGGGAACACTGAAGCTTTCTTT
TRBD1,-,TRBJ2-7,TRBV5-1,CASSLEGTGGYEQYF,TGCGCCAGCAGCTTGGAGGGGACAGGGGGCTACGAGCAGTACTTC
-,-,TRBJ2-5,TRBV11-2,CASRGLETQYF,TGTGCCAGCAGGGGGCTAGAGACCCAGTACTTC
-,-,TRBJ1-3,TRBV25-1,CASSEGGISGNTIYF,TGTGCCAGCAGTGAAGGGGGCATCTCTGGAAACACCATATATTTT
-,-,TRBJ2-3,TRBV30,CAWSVYWGRTSTDTQYF,TGTGCCTGGAGTGTATACTGGGGTCGGACTAGCACAGATACGCAGTATTTT
-,-,TRBJ2-5,TRBV9,CASSVAIQETQYF,TGTGCCAGCAGCGTAGCAATCCAAGAGACCCAGTACTTC
-,-,TRBJ1-3,TRBV27,CASRPGVTGNTIYF,TGTGCCAGCAGACCAGGGGTAACTGGAAACACCATATATTTT
-,once,TRBJ1-2,TRBV4-2,CASSQGDTETYGYTF,TGTGCCAGCAGCCAAGGGGACACGGAAACTTATGGCTACACCTTC
-,-,TRBJ2-1,TRBV18,CASSPQPNNEQFF,TGTGCCAGCTCACCACAGCCGAACAATGAGCAGTTCTTC
TRBD2,-,TRBJ2-1,TRBV5-1,CASSTSGSYEQFF,TGCGCCAGCAGCACTAGCGGGAGCTATGAGCAGTTCTTC
-,-,TRBJ1-1,TRBV5-1,CASSTATANTEAFF,TGCGCCAGCAGTACAGCTACAGCGAACACTGAAGCTTTCTTT
TRBD1,-,TRBJ1-1,TRBV7-8,CASSFGQGAMNTEAFF,TGTGCCAGCAGCTTCGGACAGGGGGCTATGAACACTGAAGCTTTCTTT
TRBD1,-,TRBJ1-5,TRBV30,CAWTSDRASNQPQHF,TGTGCCTGGACCTCGGACAGGGCAAGCAATCAGCCCCAGCATTTT
TRBD2,few,TRBJ2-1,TRBV3-1/TRBV3-2,CASSQLTGTSGTNEQFF,TGTGCCAGCAGCCAACTGACCGGGACTAGCGGTACAAATGAGCAGTTCTTC
-,few,TRBJ1-5,TRBV28,CASVQISNQPQHF,TGTGCCAGCGTTCAGATTAGCAATCAGCCCCAGCATTTT